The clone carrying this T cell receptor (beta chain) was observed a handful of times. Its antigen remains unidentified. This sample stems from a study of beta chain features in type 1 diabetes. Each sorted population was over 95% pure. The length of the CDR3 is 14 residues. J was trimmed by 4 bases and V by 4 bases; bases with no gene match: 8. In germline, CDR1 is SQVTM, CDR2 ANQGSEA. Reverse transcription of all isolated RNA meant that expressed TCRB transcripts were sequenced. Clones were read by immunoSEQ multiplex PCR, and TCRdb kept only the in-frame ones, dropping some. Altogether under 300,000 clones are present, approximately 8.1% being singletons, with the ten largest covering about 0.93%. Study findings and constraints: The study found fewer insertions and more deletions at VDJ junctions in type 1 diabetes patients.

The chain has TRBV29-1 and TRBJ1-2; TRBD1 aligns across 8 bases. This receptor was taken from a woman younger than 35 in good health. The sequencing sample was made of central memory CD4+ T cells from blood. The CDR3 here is CSVVRTGGIYGYTF. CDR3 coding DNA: TGCAGCGTTGTCCGAACAGGGGGTATCTATGGCTACACCTTC. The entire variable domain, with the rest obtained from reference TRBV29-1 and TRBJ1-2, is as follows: SAVISQKPSRDICQRGTSLTIQCQVDSQVTMMFWYRQQPGQSLTLIATANQGSEATYESGFVIDKFPISRPNLTFSTLTVSNMSPEDSSIYLCSVVRTGGIYGYTFGSGTRLTVV.